This T cell receptor (beta chain) was profiled in a study of control samples from healthy donors and cancer patients. The V and J ends lost 7 bases and 4 bases respectively, with 14 bases between them. CDR1 is MDHEN and CDR2 is SYDVKM in the germline V gene. This CDR3 comprises 14 residues. The sample holds one count of this clone. Sequencing used immunoSEQ multiplex PCR; TCRdb keeps in-frame clones, though not all of them. The top ten clones hold under 5% of a sample with about 170,000 clones, around 88% of them seen once. The rearrangement links TRBV28 to TRBJ1-5; the D is unclear. The clonotype was recovered from a woman aged 25 to 45 in good health. Sequencing was done on a sample of blood. CDR3 DNA: TGTGCCAGCACCGCCCCGGGCCCTAATCAGCCCCAGCATTTT. Translated, it gives CASTAPGPNQPQHF.